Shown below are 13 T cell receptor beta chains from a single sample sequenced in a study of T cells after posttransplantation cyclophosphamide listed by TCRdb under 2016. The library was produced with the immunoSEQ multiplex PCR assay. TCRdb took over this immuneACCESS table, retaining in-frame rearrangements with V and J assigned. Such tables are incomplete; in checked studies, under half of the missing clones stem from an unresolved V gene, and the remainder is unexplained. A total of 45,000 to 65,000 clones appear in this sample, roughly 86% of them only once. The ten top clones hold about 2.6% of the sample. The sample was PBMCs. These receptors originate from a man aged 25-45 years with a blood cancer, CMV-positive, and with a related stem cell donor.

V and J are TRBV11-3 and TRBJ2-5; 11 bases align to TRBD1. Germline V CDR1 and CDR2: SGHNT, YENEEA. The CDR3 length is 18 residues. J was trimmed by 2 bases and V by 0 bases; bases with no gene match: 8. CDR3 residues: CASSLDFGTGGFQETQYF. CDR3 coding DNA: TGTGCCAGCAGCTTAGATTTTGGGACAGGGGGGTTTCAAGAGACCCAGTACTTC.

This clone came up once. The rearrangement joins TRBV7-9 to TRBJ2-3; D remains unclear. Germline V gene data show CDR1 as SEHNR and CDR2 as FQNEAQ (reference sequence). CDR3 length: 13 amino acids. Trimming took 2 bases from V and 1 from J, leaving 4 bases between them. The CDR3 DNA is TGTGCCAGCAGCTTACAGGGCACAGATACGCAGTATTTT. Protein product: CASSLQGTDTQYF.

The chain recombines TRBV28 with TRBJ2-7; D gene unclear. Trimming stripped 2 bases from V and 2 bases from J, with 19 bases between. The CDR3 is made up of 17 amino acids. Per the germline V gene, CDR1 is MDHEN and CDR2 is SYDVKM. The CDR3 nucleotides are TGTGCCAGCAGTTTAATTTCGTGGTCTGTTCTAACCTACGAGCAGTACTTC. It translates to CASSLISWSVLTYEQYF.

The CDR3 spells CASSNGQTRQPQHF. DNA of the CDR3: TGTGCCAGCTCAAATGGACAGACCCGGCAGCCCCAGCATTTT. The chain carries TRBV18 and TRBJ1-5; D perhaps matches TRBD1 (6 bases). Deletions cut 5 bases from V and 7 bases from J, with 15 bases between. The CDR3 runs to 14 residues. The germline gives CDR1 KGHSH, CDR2 LQKENI.

The CDR3 coding sequence is TGTGCCAGCAGCCCGGGACTAGCGAAGGCCGGGGAGCTGTTTTTT. As protein: CASSPGLAKAGELFF. The chain uses TRBV7-3 and TRBJ2-2, with 10 bases fitting TRBD2. The CDR3 has 15 amino acids. In germline, CDR1 is SGHTA, CDR2 FQGTGA. V gave up 5 bases and J gave up 6 bases; unmatched junction bases: 6.

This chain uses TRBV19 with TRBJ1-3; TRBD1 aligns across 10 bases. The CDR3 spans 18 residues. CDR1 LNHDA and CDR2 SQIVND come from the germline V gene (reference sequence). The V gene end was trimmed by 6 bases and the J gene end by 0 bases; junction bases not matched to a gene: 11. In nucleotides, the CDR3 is TGTGCCAGTAGCAAAAGAGGGACAGGGGAAAGCTCTGGAAACACCATATATTTT. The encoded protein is CASSKRGTGESSGNTIYF.

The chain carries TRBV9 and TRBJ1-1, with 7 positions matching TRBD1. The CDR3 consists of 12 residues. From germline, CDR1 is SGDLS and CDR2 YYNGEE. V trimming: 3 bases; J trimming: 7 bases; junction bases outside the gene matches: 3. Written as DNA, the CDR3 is TGTGCCAGCAGCGGAAGGGGGCGTGAAGCTTTCTTT. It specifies CASSGRGREAFF.

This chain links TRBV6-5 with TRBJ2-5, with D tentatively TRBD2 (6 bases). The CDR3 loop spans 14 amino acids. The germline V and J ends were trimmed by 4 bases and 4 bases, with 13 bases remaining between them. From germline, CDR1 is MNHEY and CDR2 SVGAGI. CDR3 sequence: CASSSRTNGETQYF. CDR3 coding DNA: TGTGCCAGCAGTTCCCGGACTAACGGAGAGACCCAGTACTTC.

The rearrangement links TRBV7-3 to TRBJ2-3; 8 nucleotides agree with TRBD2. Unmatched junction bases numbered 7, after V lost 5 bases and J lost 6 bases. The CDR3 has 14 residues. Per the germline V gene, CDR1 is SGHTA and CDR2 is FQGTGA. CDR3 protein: CASSPPGGGDTQYF. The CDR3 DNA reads TGTGCCAGCAGCCCTCCGGGGGGGGGCGATACGCAGTATTTT.

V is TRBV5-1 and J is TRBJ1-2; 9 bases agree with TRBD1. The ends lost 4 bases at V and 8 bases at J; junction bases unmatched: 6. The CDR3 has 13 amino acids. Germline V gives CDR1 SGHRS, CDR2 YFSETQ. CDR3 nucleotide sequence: TGCGCCAGCAGCCCGGGACAGGGAAGAGGCTACACCTTC. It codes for CASSPGQGRGYTF.

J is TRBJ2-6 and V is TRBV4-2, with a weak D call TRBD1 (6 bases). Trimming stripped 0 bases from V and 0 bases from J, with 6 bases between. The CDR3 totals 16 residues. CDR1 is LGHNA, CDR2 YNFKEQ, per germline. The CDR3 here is CASSQDRGSGANVLTF. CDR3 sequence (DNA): TGTGCCAGCAGCCAAGACAGGGGCTCTGGGGCCAACGTCCTGACTTTC.

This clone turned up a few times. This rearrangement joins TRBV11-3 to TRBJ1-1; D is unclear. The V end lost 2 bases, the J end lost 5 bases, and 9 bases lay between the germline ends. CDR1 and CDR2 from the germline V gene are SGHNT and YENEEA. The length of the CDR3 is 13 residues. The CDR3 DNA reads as TGTGCCAGCAGCTTAATTAGCCCGACTGAAGCTTTCTTT. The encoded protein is CASSLISPTEAFF. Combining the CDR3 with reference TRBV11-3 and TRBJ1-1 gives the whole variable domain EAGVVQSPRYKIIEKKQPVAFWCNPISGHNTLYWYLQNLGQGPELLIRYENEEAVDDSQLPKDRFSAERLKGVDSTLKIQPAELGDSAVYLCASSLISPTEAFFGQGTRLTVV.

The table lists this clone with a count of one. The CDR3 sequence: CASSLQGARETQYF. The CDR3 nucleotides read TGTGCCAGCAGCTTACAGGGGGCGAGAGAGACCCAGTACTTC. The V and J genes are TRBV7-2 and TRBJ2-5; 8 bases fit TRBD1. Per the germline V gene, CDR1 is SGHTA and CDR2 is FQGNSA. The CDR3 is 14 residues long. The J segment lost 4 bases and the V segment lost 2 bases, leaving 3 bases of the junction unmatched.